This is a list of T cell receptor beta chains from one sample in a study of PD-1 blockade in classical Hodgkin lymphoma. The table came from immunoSEQ multiplex PCR; TCRdb's copy has only in-frame clones and leaves some out. Counted here are about 19,000 clones, roughly 90% occurring once; the ten biggest clones make up approximately 5.3%. The sequences come from CD8+ T cells from blood, collected before the fourth cycle of nivolumab. The receptors were gathered from a human donor with classical Hodgkin lymphoma. Each CDR3 is given with its conserved first and last residue. The D gene is left open where the match is weak. For some rows the clone size is stated as once, few or many, or as a class when expanded; others skip it.

size | length | J | D | V | CDR3 | DNA
- | 14 | TRBJ2-7 | TRBD1 | TRBV13 | CASSYGTGFNEQYF | TGTGCCAGCAGCTACGGGACAGGGTTCAACGAGCAGTACTTC
- | 13 | TRBJ2-7 | - | TRBV11-3 | CASSLHWSNEQYF | TGTGCCAGCAGCTTACATTGGTCTAATGAGCAGTACTTC
- | 15 | TRBJ2-1 | - | TRBV10-2 | CASTPSKGAYNEQFF | TGCGCCAGCACCCCATCCAAAGGGGCCTACAATGAGCAGTTCTTC
- | 17 | TRBJ2-2 | TRBD2 | TRBV9 | CASSVVISGRYTGELFF | TGTGCCAGCAGCGTAGTTATTAGCGGGAGATACACCGGGGAGCTGTTTTTT
- | 11 | TRBJ1-5 | - | TRBV6-1 | CASPSNQPQHF | TGTGCCAGTCCGAGCAATCAGCCCCAGCATTTT
- | 14 | TRBJ1-5 | - | TRBV10-1 | CASSESRVRGPQHF | TGCGCCAGCAGTGAGTCTAGGGTCAGGGGGCCCCAGCATTTT
- | 13 | TRBJ2-7 | - | TRBV7-9 | CASSLGVSHEQYF | TGTGCCAGCAGCTTAGGGGTAAGCCACGAGCAGTACTTC
- | 13 | TRBJ2-7 | - | TRBV18 | CASSPPFPYEQYF | TGTGCCAGCTCACCACCGTTCCCCTACGAGCAGTACTTC
- | 15 | TRBJ1-1 | - | TRBV10-2 | CASSHFGMGNTEAFF | TGCGCCAGCAGTCACTTTGGGATGGGGAACACTGAAGCTTTCTTT
- | 15 | TRBJ2-1 | TRBD2 | TRBV6-5 | CASRLGTSGREQQFF | TGTGCCAGCAGACTCGGGACTAGCGGGAGGGAGCAGCAGTTCTTC
- | 16 | TRBJ2-1 | - | TRBV19 | CASSIVTDSFYNEQFF | TGTGCCAGTAGTATAGTAACAGACAGCTTCTACAATGAGCAGTTCTTC
few | 13 | TRBJ1-5 | - | TRBV7-8 | CASSSGYGQPQHF | TGTGCCAGCAGCTCTGGTTATGGTCAGCCCCAGCATTTT
- | 18 | TRBJ2-3 | - | TRBV27 | CASSLSKGRGTVTDTQYF | TGTGCCAGCAGTTTATCGAAGGGGAGGGGGACAGTCACAGATACGCAGTATTTT
- | 14 | TRBJ1-1 | - | TRBV6-5 | CASSYVGMNTEAFF | TGTGCCAGCAGTTACGTGGGGATGAACACTGAAGCTTTCTTT
- | 14 | TRBJ1-5 | TRBD1 | TRBV28 | CASSRTGGDQPQHF | TGTGCCAGCAGTCGGACAGGGGGAGATCAGCCCCAGCATTTT
- | 15 | TRBJ1-4 | - | TRBV4-1 | CASAEVQGGDEKLFF | TGCGCCAGCGCAGAAGTTCAGGGTGGTGATGAAAAACTGTTTTTT
- | 15 | TRBJ2-7 | TRBD2 | TRBV6-5 | CASSYELAGFYEQYF | TGTGCCAGCAGTTACGAACTAGCGGGATTCTACGAGCAGTACTTC
- | 15 | TRBJ2-7 | - | TRBV2 | CASSFGLRWWDEQYF | TGTGCCAGCAGCTTTGGACTGAGGTGGTGGGACGAGCAGTACTTC
- | 18 | TRBJ2-1 | TRBD2 | TRBV6-4 | CASSPIAGGPGSYNEQFF | TGTGCCAGCAGTCCAATAGCGGGAGGCCCAGGCTCCTACAATGAGCAGTTCTTC
- | 15 | TRBJ1-4 | - | TRBV5-6 | CASSSIGQSNEKLFF | TGTGCCAGCAGCTCAATCGGACAGTCTAATGAAAAACTGTTTTTT
few | 14 | TRBJ2-7 | - | TRBV27 | CASSLHPGFYEQYF | TGTGCCAGCAGTTTACACCCAGGGTTCTACGAGCAGTACTTC
few | 12 | TRBJ1-1 | - | TRBV5-4 | CASSWSNTEAFF | TGTGCCAGCAGCTGGTCGAACACTGAAGCTTTCTTT
- | 11 | TRBJ2-2 | - | TRBV2 | CASSTYPELFF | TGTGCCAGCAGCACCTATCCGGAGCTGTTTTTT
- | 15 | TRBJ2-1 | TRBD2 | TRBV18 | CASSPLAGPYNEQFF | TGTGCCAGCTCACCCCTAGCGGGACCCTACAATGAGCAGTTCTTC
- | 11 | TRBJ2-1 | - | TRBV10-1 | CASSEGSEQFF | TGCGCCAGCAGCGAGGGTAGTGAGCAGTTCTTC
once | 17 | TRBJ2-2 | TRBD2 | TRBV9 | CASSEPLSGSLAGELFF | TGTGCCAGCAGCGAGCCCCTTAGCGGGAGTCTCGCCGGGGAGCTGTTTTTT